The sequence of this TCR beta chain was determined in a study of blood T cells in healthy people across ages (dated by TCRdb to the mid-2010s). About the full investigation: In model experiments, template switching captured roughly one uniquely barcoded TCR beta cDNA molecule for every two T cells. To track age-related changes in TCR beta repertoire diversity, the study relied on deep sequencing normalized with unique cDNA molecular identifiers. The donors were divided into four age groups: young (average around 16 years), middle-aged (approximately 42), aged (roughly 66) and long-lived (roughly 82). Donors of different ages were randomly distributed across sequencing lanes to avoid experimental bias. The study analyzed two additional independent replicas of 1 million unique cDNA reads from the same blood draw for two donors, one aged 18 to 29 and one aged 80 or older. Beyond this particular receptor, the publication reports: Observed TCR beta diversity per million T cells fell roughly linearly with age, and a significant reduction was already apparent by age about 43. Estimates of total diversity from one million sequenced T cells were regarded as lower bounds and underestimates. The CMV infection status of donors was not known, potentially confounding age-related changes in expanded clonotypes. Compared with the aged group, the long-lived group had more naive CD4+ T cells, fewer expanded clones and increased TCR diversity, suggesting age selection. Observed TCR beta diversity correlated strongly with the percentage of naive T cells measured by flow cytometry. Bulk unsorted PBMC profiling prevented conclusive comparison of naive and antigen-experienced compartments.

This clonotype turned up a few times. Its specific antigen is unknown. No much larger clone is present one base from it, and per-base qualities are unavailable. The CDR3 spans 15 residues, from the cysteine through the phenylalanine. This entry keeps only the CDR3 DNA: 45 bases, framed from base 1. Here V drops 1 base and J drops 1 base, and the junction holds 1 base not matched to any gene. For CDR1 and CDR2, the germline V gene lists SGHRS and YFSETQ. The donors were roughly 40 Caucasian individuals from Russia, aged 6 to 90 years, who were systemically healthy. Ten milliliters of peripheral blood were drawn from each donor into EDTA-treated Vacutainer tubes. PBMCs were isolated by Ficoll-Paque density-gradient centrifugation, with at least 7 million obtained per sample. Trizol reagent was used to extract total RNA from the PBMCs, yielding at least 5.5 micrograms per sample. For every donor, an aliquot of PBMCs went through flow cytometry to measure the percentages of naive CD45RAhigh/CD27high T cells.

The method was 5' RACE. Sequencing took place on an Illumina HiSeq 2500. A second 7 to 11 cycle PCR used a sample-barcoded 5' primer and a J-beta primer mix. A template-switch 5' adaptor carrying 12 random nucleotides introduced a unique molecular identifier onto each TCR beta cDNA molecule. Each sample yielded at least 2.5 million CDR3-containing paired-end reads. First-strand cDNA synthesis was performed from all RNA using the Mint cDNA synthesis kit, with priming by a TRBC-specific oligonucleotide. Following uracil-DNA glycosylase treatment, a first 18-cycle PCR with universal primers M1SS and BC2_uni_R was performed on all cDNA. Per the authors' processing: For normalization, 1 million high-quality reads, each with a distinct molecular identifier, were randomly selected from each sample. Reads sharing molecular identifiers were discarded rather than binned into consensus sequences. MiTCR, run with a Q25 quality threshold and the strictest error-elimination algorithm, handled CDR3 identification, clonotype clustering and error correction. A nonparametric unseen species model with Euler transformation was used to estimate a lower bound on total TCR beta diversity. The public reads were reanalyzed by TCRdb: fastp trimming at Q25, MiXCR alignment, in-frame beta chains only. CDR3 protein duplicates are merged, each entry listing the most common genes and DNA. In this record, the V and J calls reflect TCRdb's handling and not the investigators' own analysis. The sample table records 540,000 or so distinct CDR3 sequences; 25% to 30% of these occur just once. The leading ten clones occupy around 20% of the sample.

The chain couples TRBV5-1 to TRBJ2-7; TRBD2 lines up with 11 middle nucleotides. This TCR derives from a woman between 70 and 85 years old in good health. The sequencing sample was made of blood. CDR3 sequence: CASSLPSGGSYEQYF. DNA sequence: TGCGCCAGCAGCTTGCCTAGCGGGGGGTCCTACGAGCAGTACTTC.